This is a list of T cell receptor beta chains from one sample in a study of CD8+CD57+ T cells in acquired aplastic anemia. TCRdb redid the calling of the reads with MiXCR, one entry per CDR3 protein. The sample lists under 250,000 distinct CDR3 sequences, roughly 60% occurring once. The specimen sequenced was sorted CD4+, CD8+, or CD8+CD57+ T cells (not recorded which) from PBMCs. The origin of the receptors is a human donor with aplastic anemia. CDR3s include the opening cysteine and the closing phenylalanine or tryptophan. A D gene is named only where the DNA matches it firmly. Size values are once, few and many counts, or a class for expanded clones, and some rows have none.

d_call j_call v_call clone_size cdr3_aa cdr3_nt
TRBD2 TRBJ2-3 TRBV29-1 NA CSVGEVSGRAKDTQYF TGCAGCGTGGGGGAGGTGAGCGGGAGGGCCAAAGATACGCAGTATTTT
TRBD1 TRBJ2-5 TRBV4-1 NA CASSQGDSQETQYF TGCGCCAGCAGCCAAGGGGACAGCCAAGAGACCCAGTACTTC
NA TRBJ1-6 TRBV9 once CASSASLEDGSSYNSPLHF TGTGCCAGCAGCGCATCCCTCGAGGACGGGAGCTCCTATAATTCACCCCTCCACTTT
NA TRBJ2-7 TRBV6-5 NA CASSHRQSYEQYF TGTGCCAGCAGTCACAGACAGTCCTACGAGCAGTACTTC
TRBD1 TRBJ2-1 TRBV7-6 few CASSQGQGGLEQFF TGTGCCAGCAGCCAAGGACAGGGAGGTCTTGAGCAGTTCTTC
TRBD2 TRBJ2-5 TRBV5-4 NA CAISFRTSGGQETQYF TGTGCCATCAGCTTTAGGACTAGCGGGGGCCAAGAGACCCAGTACTTC
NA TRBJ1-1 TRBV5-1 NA CASSTGPSRDTEAFF TGCGCCAGCAGCACAGGACCCTCCCGGGACACTGAAGCTTTCTTT
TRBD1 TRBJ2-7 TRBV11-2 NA CASSYWTGQYEQYF TGTGCCAGCAGCTATTGGACAGGGCAATACGAGCAGTACTTC
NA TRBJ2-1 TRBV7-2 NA CASSPGAVGEQFF TGTGCCAGCAGCCCCGGGGCGGTTGGGGAGCAGTTCTTC
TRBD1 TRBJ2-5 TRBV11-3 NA CASSQRTGQETQYF TGTGCCAGCAGCCAACGGACAGGACAAGAGACCCAGTACTTC
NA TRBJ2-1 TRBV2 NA CASSDWTGPGDEQFF TGTGCCAGCAGTGACTGGACAGGTCCGGGGGATGAGCAGTTCTTC
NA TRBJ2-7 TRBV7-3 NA CASSLSGAYEQYF TGTGCCAGCAGCTTATCGGGGGCCTACGAGCAGTACTTC
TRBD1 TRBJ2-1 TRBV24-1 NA CATQSRDRGLHEQFF TGTGCCACCCAGAGTCGGGACAGGGGGCTTCATGAGCAGTTCTTC
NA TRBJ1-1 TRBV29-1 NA CSLRTVTEAFF TGCAGCCTCAGAACCGTCACTGAAGCTTTCTTT
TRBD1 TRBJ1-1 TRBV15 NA CATSKGQEYTEAFF TGTGCCACCAGCAAAGGACAGGAGTACACTGAAGCTTTCTTT
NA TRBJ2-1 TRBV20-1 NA CSASRGSSYNEQFF TGCAGTGCTAGTCGCGGAAGCTCCTACAATGAGCAGTTCTTC
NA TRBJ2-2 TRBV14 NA CASSQVEAGELFF TGTGCCAGCAGCCAAGTGGAGGCCGGGGAGCTGTTTTTT
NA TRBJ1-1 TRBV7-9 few CASSLNEAFF TGTGCCAGCAGCTTAAATGAAGCTTTCTTT
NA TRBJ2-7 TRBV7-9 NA CASSTGPYEQYF TGTGCCAGCAGCACAGGCCCCTACGAGCAGTACTTC
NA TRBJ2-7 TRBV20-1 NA CSARHPGLVSYEQYF TGCAGTGCCAGACACCCGGGCCTCGTCTCCTACGAGCAGTACTTC
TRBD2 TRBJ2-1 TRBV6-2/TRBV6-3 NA CASTLAGVDTFF TGTGCCAGCACACTAGCGGGAGTCGATACGTTCTTC
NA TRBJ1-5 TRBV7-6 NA CASSLGQAYSNQPQHF TGTGCCAGCAGCTTAGGGCAGGCTTATAGCAATCAGCCCCAGCATTTT
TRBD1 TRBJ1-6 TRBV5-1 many CASSFSGQGAWSPLHF TGCGCCAGCAGCTTTAGTGGACAGGGGGCTTGGTCACCCCTCCACTTT
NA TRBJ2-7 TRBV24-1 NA CATSSTAESTYEQYF TGTGCCACCAGTTCTACAGCCGAGAGTACCTACGAGCAGTACTTC
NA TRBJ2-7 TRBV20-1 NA CSAREEKSPYEQYF TGCAGTGCTAGGGAGGAAAAGTCCCCCTACGAGCAGTACTTC
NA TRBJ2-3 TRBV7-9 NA CASSQSGPDTQYF TGTGCCAGCAGCCAGAGCGGGCCCGATACGCAGTATTTT
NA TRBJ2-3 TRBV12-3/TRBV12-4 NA CASSLAMQLTDTQYF TGTGCCAGCAGTTTAGCTATGCAGTTGACAGATACGCAGTATTTT
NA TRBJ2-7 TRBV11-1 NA CASSSDLLAYEQYF TGTGCCAGCAGCTCGGACCTATTAGCCTACGAGCAGTACTTC
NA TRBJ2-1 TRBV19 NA CASRYSFGGMEQFF TGTGCCAGTAGATATTCTTTCGGGGGTATGGAGCAGTTCTTC
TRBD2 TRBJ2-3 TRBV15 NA CATSRDSSSGGRTDTQYF TGTGCCACCAGCAGAGATTCTTCTAGCGGGGGACGCACAGATACGCAGTATTTT
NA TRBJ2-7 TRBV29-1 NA CSVEGWDSYEQYF TGCAGCGTTGAAGGGTGGGATTCCTACGAGCAGTACTTC
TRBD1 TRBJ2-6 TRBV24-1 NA CATSDPTPDRAGANVLTF TGTGCCACCAGTGACCCTACCCCCGACAGGGCTGGGGCCAACGTCCTGACTTTC
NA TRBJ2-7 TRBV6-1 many CASNRDPYEQYF TGTGCCAGCAACAGGGACCCCTACGAGCAGTACTTC
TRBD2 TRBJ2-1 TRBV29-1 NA CSVGTSGRRYNEQFF TGCAGCGTTGGGACTAGCGGGAGACGTTACAATGAGCAGTTCTTC
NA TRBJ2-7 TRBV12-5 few CASGLVLYEQYF TGTGCTAGTGGTTTGGTTTTGTACGAGCAGTACTTC
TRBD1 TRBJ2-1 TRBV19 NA CASGTGGNNEQFF TGTGCCAGCGGGACAGGGGGTAATAATGAGCAGTTCTTC
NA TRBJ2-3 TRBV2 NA CASSAGTDTQYF TGTGCCAGCAGTGCAGGCACAGATACGCAGTATTTT
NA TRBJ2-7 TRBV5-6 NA CASSLEGRPSYEQYF TGTGCCAGCAGCTTGGAAGGCCGCCCGTCCTACGAGCAGTACTTC
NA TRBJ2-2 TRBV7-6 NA CASSPTLAPGELFF TGTGCCAGCAGCCCTACCTTGGCTCCCGGGGAGCTGTTTTTT
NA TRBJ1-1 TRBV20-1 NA CSAREGAVPQAFF TGCAGTGCTAGAGAAGGGGCCGTACCTCAGGCTTTCTTT
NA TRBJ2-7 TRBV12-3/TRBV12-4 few CASVPNSNSYEQYF TGTGCCAGCGTACCCAATTCGAACTCATACGAGCAGTACTTC